The source of this T cell receptor (beta chain) is a study of blood T cell repertoires in COVID-19. Background on the study: Specimens from acute and convalescent COVID-19 originated in the United States, Italy and Spain. Nucleic acid was either cDNA or gDNA, and it came from T cells, B-cell-depleted T cells, or PBMCs.

The authors' processing: By means of reference gene primer amplification, nucleated cell counts were estimated. The data were produced by immunoSEQ multiplex PCR, yet TCRdb's version contains in-frame clones alone and is incomplete. Clone size and the V and J calls come from that table; the DNA yielded D and trimming. The profile shows about 16,000 clones, around 86% of them singletons. This CDR3 contains 15 residues. Trimming took 8 bases from V and 4 from J, leaving 20 bases between them. CDR1 SNHLY and CDR2 FYNNEI come from the germline V gene. The specimen sequenced was peripheral blood. V is TRBV2 and J is TRBJ1-2; D is perhaps TRBD1 (5 bases). The TCR was taken from a human donor with active COVID-19. The donor label of this sample is uncertain. CDR3 sequence: CASRAGLPAAYGYTF. DNA of the CDR3: TGTGCCAGCCGTGCGGGACTCCCAGCGGCCTATGGCTACACCTTC.